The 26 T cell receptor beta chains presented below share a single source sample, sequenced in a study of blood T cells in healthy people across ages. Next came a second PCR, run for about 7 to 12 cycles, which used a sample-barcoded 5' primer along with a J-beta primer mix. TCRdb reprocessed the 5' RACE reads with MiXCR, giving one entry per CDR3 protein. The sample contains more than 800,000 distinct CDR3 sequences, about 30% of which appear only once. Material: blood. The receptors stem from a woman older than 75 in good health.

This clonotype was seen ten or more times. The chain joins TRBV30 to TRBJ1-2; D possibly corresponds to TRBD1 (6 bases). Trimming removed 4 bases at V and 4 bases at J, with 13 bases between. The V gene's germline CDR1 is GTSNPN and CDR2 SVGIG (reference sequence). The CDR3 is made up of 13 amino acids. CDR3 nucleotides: TGTGCCTGGAACAAACAGGGTTTCTATGGCTACACCTTC. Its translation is CAWNKQGFYGYTF.

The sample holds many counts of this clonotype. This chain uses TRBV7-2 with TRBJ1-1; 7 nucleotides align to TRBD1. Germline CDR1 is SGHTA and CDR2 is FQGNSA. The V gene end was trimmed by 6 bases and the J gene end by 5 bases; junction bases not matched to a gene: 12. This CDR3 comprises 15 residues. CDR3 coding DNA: TGTGCCAGCAGTCGCCAGGGGGGTATGGGGACTGAAGCTTTCTTT. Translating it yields CASSRQGGMGTEAFF.

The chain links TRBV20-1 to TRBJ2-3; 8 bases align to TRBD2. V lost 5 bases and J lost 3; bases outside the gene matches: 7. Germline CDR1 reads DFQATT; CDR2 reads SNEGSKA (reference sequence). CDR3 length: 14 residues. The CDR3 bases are TGCAGTGCTGGAACTAGCGGAAAAACAGATACGCAGTATTTT. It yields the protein CSAGTSGKTDTQYF.

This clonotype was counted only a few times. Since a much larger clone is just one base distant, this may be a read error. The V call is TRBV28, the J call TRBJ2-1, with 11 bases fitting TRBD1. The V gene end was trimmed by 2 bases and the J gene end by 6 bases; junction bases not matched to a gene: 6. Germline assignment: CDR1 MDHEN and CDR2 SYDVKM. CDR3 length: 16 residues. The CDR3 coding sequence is TGTGCCAGCAGTTTAGGACAGGGGGCTACCTGCAATGAGCAGTTCTTC. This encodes CASSLGQGATCNEQFF.

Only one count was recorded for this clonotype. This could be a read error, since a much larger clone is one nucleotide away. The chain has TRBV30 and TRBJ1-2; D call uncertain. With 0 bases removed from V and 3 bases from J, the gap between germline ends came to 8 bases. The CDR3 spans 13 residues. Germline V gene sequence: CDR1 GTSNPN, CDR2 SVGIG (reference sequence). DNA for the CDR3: TGTGCCTGGAGTGTGGAGCGGTACTATGGCTACACCTTC. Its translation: CAWSVERYYGYTF.

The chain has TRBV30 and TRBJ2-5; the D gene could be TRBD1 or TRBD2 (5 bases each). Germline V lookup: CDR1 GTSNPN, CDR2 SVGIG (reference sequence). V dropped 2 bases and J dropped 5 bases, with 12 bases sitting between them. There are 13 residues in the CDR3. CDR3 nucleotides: TGTGCCTGGAGTTGGGGACCGGGGGAGACCCAGTACTTC. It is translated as CAWSWGPGETQYF.

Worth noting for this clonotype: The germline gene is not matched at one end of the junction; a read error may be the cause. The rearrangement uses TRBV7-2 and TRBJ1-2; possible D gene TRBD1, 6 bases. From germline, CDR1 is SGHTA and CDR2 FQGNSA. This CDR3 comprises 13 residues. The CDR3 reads CAGSFREGGGYTF. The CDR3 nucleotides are TGTGCCGGCAGTTTTAGGGAGGGGGGTGGCTACACCTTC.

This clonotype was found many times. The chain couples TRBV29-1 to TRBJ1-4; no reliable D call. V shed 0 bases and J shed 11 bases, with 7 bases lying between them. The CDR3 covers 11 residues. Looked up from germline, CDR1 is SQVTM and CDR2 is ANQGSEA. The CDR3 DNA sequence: TGCAGCGTTGAAGATAGGCAGAAACTGTTTTTT. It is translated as CSVEDRQKLFF. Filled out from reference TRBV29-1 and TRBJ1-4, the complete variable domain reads SAVISQKPSRDICQRGTSLTIQCQVDSQVTMMFWYRQQPGQSLTLIATANQGSEATYESGFVIDKFPISRPNLTFSTLTVSNMSPEDSSIYLCSVEDRQKLFFGSGTQLSVL.

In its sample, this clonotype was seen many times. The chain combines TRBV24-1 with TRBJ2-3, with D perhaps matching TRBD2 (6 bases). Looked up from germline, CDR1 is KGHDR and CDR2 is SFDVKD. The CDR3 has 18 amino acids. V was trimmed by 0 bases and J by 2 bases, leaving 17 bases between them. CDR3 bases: TGTGCCACCAGTGATTTGCAAGGGACCGCGGGGTCCACAGATACGCAGTATTTT. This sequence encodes CATSDLQGTAGSTDTQYF.

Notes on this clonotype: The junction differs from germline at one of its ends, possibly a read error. CDR3 region: CASPPRRGGGDTQYF. The CDR3 coding sequence is TGTGCCAGCCCACCACGGCGGGGGGGAGGAGATACGCAGTATTTT. The chain is built from TRBV18 and TRBJ2-3; 9 nucleotides align to TRBD2. CDR3 length: 15 amino acids. Germline V gene sequence: CDR1 KGHSH, CDR2 LQKENI.

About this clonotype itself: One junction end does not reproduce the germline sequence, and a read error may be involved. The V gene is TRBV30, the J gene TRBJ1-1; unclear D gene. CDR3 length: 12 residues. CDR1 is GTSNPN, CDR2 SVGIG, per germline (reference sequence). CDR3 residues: CARSRVNTEAFF. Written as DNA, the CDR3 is TGTGCCCGGAGTAGGGTGAACACTGAAGCTTTCTTT. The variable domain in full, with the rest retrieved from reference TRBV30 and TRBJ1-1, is SQTIHQWPATLVQPVGSPLSLECTVEGTSNPNLYWYRQAAGRGLQLLFYSVGIGQISSEVPQNLSASRPQDRQFILSSKKLLLSDSGFYLCARSRVNTEAFFGQGTRLTVV.

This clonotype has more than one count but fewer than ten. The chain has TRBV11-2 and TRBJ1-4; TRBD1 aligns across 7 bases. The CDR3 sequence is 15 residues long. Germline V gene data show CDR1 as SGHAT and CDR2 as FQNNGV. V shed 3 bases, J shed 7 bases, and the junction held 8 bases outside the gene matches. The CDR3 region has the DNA TGTGCCAGCAGCTTCCAGGACAGGCGCGGTGAAAAACTGTTTTTT. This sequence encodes CASSFQDRRGEKLFF.

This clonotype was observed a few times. CDR3 residues: CASSATGGFVEKLFF. CDR3 in DNA: TGTGCCAGCAGTGCAACAGGGGGGTTTGTTGAAAAACTGTTTTTT. The chain combines TRBV27 with TRBJ1-4; 8 bases align to TRBD1. The CDR3 length is 15 residues. The V gene end was trimmed by 5 bases and the J gene end by 7 bases; junction bases not matched to a gene: 9. CDR1 MNHEY and CDR2 SMNVEV come from the germline V gene (reference sequence). Variable domain in full (rest from reference TRBV27 and TRBJ1-4): EAQVTQNPRYLITVTGKKLTVTCSQNMNHEYMSWYRQDPGLGLRQIYYSMNVEVTDKGDVPEGYKVSRKEKRNFPLILESPSPNQTSLYFCASSATGGFVEKLFFGSGTQLSVL.

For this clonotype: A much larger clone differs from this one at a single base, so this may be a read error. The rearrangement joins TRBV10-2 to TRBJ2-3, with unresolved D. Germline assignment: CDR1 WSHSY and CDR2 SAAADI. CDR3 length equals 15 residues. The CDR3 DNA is TGCGGCAGCAGTGAGCGCAGGACCTTCACAGATACGCAGTATTTT. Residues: CGSSERRTFTDTQYF.

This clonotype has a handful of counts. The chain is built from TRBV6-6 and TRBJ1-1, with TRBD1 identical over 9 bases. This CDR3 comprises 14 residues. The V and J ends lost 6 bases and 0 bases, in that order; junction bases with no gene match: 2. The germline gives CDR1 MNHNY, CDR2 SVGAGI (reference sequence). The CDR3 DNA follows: TGTGCCAGCAGACGACAGGGGGTGAACACTGAAGCTTTCTTT. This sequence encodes CASRRQGVNTEAFF.

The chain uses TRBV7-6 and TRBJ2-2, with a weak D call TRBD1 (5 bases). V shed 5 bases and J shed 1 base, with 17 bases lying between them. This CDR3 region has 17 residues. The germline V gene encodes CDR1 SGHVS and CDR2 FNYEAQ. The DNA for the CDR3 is TGTGCCAGCAGCCGGGTCGCTCCCACAGGGAACACCGGGGAGCTGTTTTTT. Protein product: CASSRVAPTGNTGELFF.

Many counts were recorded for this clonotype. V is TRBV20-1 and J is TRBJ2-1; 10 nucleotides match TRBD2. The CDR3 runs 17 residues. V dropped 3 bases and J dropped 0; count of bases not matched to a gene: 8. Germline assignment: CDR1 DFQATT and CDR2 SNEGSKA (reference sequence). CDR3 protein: CSASRAGGPPSYNEQFF. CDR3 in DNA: TGCAGTGCTAGCAGAGCGGGGGGGCCCCCCTCCTACAATGAGCAGTTCTTC.

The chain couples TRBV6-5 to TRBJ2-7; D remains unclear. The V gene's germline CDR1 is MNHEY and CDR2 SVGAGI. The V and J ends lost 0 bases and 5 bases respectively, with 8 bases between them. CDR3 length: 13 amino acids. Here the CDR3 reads CASSYSTVNEQYV. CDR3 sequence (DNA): TGTGCCAGCAGTTACTCGACGGTAAACGAGCAGTACGTC.

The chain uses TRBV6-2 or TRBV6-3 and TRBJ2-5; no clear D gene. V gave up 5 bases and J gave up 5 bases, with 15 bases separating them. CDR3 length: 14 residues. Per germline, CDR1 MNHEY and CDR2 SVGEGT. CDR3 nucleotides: TGTGCCAGCAGTACCACTCGGTTTCGGGAGACCCAGTACTTC. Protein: CASSTTRFRETQYF.

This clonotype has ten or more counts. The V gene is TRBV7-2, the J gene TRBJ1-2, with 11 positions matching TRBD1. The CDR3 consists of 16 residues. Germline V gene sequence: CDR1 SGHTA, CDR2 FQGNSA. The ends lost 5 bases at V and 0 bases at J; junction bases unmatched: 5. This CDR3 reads CASSPDRGRANYGYTF. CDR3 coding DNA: TGTGCCAGCAGCCCGGACAGGGGGCGAGCTAACTATGGCTACACCTTC. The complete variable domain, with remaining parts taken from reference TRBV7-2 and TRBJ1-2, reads GAGVSQSPSNKVTEKGKDVELRCDPISGHTALYWYRQSLGQGLEFLIYFQGNSAPDKSGLPSDRFSAERTGGSVSTLTIQRTQQEDSAVYLCASSPDRGRANYGYTFGSGTRLTVV.

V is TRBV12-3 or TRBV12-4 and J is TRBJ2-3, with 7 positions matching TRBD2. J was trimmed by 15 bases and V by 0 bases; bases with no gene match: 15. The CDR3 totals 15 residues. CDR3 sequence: CASSLAGGRTDTEYF. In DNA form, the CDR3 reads TGTGCCAGCAGTTTAGCGGGGGGGAGAACAGATACGGAATATTTT.

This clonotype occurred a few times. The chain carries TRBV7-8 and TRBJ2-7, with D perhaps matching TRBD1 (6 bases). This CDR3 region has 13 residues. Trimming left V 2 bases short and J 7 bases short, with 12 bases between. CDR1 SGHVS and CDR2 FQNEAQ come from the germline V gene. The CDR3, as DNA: TGTGCCAGCAGCTTAATTGTACAGGGAGAGCAGTACTTC. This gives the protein CASSLIVQGEQYF.

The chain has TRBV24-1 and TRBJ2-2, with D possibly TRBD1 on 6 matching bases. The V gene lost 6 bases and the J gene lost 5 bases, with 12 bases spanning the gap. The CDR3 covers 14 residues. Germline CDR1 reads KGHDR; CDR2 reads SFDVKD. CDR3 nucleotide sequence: TGTGCCACCAGTCAGGACAGCCTGACCGGGGAGCTGTTTTTT. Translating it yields CATSQDSLTGELFF.

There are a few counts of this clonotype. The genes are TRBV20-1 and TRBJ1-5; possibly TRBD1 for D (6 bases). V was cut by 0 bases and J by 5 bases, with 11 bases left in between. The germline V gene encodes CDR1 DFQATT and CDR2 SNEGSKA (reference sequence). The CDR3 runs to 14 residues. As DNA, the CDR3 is TGCAGTGCTAGAGATAAGGGGGTGGATCAGCCCCAGCATTTT. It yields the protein CSARDKGVDQPQHF.

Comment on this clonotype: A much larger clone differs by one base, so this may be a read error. The DNA of the CDR3 is TGTGCCAGCAGCGTAGCCCCCTCTCTAGCGGGCGAGGCAGATACGCAGTATTTT. Translating gives CASSVAPSLAGEADTQYF. The chain has TRBV9 and TRBJ2-3; 8 nucleotides line up with TRBD2. Germline CDR1 SGDLS, CDR2 YYNGEE. The CDR3 consists of 18 residues. The ends lost 0 bases at V and 4 bases at J; junction bases unmatched: 13.

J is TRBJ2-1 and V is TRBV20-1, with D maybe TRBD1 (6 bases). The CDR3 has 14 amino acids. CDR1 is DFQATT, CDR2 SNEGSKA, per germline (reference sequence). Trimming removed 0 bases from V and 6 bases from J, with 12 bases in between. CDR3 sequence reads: CSARDAGALNEQFF. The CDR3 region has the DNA TGCAGTGCTAGAGACGCAGGGGCTCTCAATGAGCAGTTCTTC.